The source of this TCR beta chain is a study of cytomegalovirus exposure and HLA in healthy donors. Turning to the study itself: In a previous analysis, nearly 120 million unique TCR beta sequences were found from 150 million to 200 million T cells.

PCR employed 60 Vbeta and 13 Jbeta primers. The method was immunoSEQ multiplex PCR; TCRdb's version includes in-frame clones alone and lacks a portion of them. The sample consists of 130,000 or so clones, 75% of them appearing once. In regard to this clone: Its target is unknown.

Regarding the study as a whole: Through in vitro validation, a few CMV-associated chains were shown to be specific for CMV antigens. High specificity and sensitivity for cytomegalovirus status were reported for the classifier. It was reported that TCR beta sequences correctly inferred the HLA-A and HLA-B alleles for most subjects.

The CDR3 totals 16 residues. Trimming took 7 bases from V and 7 from J; bases not matched to a gene: 14. Looked up from germline, CDR1 is LNHDA and CDR2 is SQIVND (reference sequence). The sample was PBMCs. The chain recombines TRBV19 with TRBJ1-4; 8 bases match TRBD1. The receptor was isolated from a man in his forties in good health and CMV-seronegative. As DNA, the CDR3 is TGTGCCAGTACCATACTTTCCGGGACAGGAGGTGAAAAACTGTTTTTT. It translates to CASTILSGTGGEKLFF.